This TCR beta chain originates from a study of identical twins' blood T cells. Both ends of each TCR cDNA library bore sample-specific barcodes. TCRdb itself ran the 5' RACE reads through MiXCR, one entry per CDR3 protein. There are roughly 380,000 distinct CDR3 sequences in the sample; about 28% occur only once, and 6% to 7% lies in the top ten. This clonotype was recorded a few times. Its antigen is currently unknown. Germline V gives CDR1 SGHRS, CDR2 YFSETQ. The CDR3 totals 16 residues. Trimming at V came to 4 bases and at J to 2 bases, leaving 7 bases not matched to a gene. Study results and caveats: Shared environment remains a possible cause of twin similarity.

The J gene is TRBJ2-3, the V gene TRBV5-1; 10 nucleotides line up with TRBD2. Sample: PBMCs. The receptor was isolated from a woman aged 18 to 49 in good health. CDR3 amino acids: CASSVLAGVTTDTQYF. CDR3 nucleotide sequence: TGCGCCAGCAGCGTCCTAGCGGGAGTAACCACAGATACGCAGTATTTT.